The sequence of this TCR beta chain was determined in a study of T cell repertoires in cytomegalovirus infection. Study-wide background: HLA-B-restricted CMV epitopes that are well studied were used alongside recently identified HLA-C-restricted ones. CMV infection plus the matching HLA type was flagged by public TCR beta signatures.

Study-wide findings and caveats: Cumulative frequency (of public TCR beta family members) identified carriers of CMV plus the relevant HLA. The response measured ex vivo was dominated by TCR beta clonotypes (HLA-C-restricted and CMV-specific).

Via MiXCR, TCRdb re-called the reads, giving one row per CDR3 protein. Here the sample spans approximately 390,000 distinct CDR3 sequences, about 35% being singletons. This clonotype was detected only a few times. Its target is not known. Deletions cut 4 bases from V and 4 bases from J, with 32 bases between. Germline V gene sequence: CDR1 MGHRA, CDR2 YSYEKL. The CDR3 has 21 residues. Material: cultured PBMCs, obtained from culture after CMV antigen stimulation. This TCR came from a human donor in good health (CMV status not recorded). Some clones in this sample may be carry-over from other donors' samples. The chain couples TRBV4-1 to TRBJ2-1, with D possibly matching TRBD2 (6 bases). The CDR3 coding sequence is TGCGCCAGCAGCCTTTCTAGCGTCCGAGAAGCCATTCGGGCTCCATACAATGAGCAGTTCTTC. Protein product: CASSLSSVREAIRAPYNEQFF.